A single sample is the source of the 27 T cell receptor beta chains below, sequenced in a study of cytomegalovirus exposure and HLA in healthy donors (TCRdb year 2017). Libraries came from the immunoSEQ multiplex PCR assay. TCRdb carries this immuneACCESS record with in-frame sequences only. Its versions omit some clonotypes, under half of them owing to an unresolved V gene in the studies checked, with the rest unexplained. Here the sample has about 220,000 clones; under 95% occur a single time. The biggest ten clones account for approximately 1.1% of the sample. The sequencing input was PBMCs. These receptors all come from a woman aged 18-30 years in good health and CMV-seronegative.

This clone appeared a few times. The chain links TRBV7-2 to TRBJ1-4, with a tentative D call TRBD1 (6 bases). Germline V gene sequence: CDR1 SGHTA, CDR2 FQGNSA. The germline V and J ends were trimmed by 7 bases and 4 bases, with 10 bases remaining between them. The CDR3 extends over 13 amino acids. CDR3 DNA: TGTGCCAGCAAGACAGGCGATAATGAAAAACTGTTTTTT. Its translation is CASKTGDNEKLFF.

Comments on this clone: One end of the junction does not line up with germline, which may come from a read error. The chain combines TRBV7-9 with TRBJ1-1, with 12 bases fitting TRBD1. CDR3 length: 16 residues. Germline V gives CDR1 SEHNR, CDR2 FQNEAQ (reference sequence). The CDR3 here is CASSLVDGTGGVGAIF. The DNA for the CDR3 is TGTGCCAGCAGCTTAGTAGATGGGACAGGGGGCGTGGGGGCGATCTTT.

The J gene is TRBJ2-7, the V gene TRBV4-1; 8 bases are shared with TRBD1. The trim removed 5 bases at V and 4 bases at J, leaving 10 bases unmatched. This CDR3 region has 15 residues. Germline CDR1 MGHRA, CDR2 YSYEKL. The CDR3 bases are TGCGCCAGCAGCGAAGCACAGGGGGGAAATTACGAGCAGTACTTC. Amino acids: CASSEAQGGNYEQYF.

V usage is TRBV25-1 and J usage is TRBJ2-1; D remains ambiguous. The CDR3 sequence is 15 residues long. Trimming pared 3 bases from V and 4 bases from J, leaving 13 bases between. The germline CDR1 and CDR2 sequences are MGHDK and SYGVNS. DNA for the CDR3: TGTGCCAGCAGTGATACCCTCGCGAGATACAATGAGCAGTTCTTC. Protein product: CASSDTLARYNEQFF. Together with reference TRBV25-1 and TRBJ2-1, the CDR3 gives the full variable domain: EADIYQTPRYLVIGTGKKITLECSQTMGHDKMYWYQQDPGMELHLIHYSYGVNSTEKGDLSSESTVSRIRTEHFPLTLESARPSHTSQYLCASSDTLARYNEQFFGPGTRLTVL.

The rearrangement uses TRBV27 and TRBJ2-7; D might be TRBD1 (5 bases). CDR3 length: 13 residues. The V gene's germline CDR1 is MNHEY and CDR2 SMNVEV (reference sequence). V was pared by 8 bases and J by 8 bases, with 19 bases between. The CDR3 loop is CASRPPFTGQQYF. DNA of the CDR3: TGTGCCAGCCGGCCCCCCTTTACAGGTCAGCAGTACTTC.

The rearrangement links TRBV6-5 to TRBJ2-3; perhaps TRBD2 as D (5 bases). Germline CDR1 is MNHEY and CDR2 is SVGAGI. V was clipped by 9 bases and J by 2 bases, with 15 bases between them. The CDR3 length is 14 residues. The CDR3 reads CASQVAGFTDTQYF. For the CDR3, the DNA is TGTGCCAGTCAAGTGGCGGGTTTCACAGATACGCAGTATTTT.

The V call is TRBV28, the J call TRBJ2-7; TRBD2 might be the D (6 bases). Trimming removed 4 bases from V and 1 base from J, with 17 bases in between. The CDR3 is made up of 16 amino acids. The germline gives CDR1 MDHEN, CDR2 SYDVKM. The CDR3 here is CASSYAFRDLSYEQYF. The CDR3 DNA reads TGTGCCAGCAGTTACGCCTTCAGGGACTTATCCTACGAGCAGTACTTC.

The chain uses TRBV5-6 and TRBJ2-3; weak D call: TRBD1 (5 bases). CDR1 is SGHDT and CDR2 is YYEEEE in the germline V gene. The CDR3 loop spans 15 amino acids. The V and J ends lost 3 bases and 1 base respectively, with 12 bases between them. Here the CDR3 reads CASSWAGMGTDTQYF. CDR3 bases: TGTGCCAGCAGCTGGGCAGGGATGGGCACAGATACGCAGTATTTT.

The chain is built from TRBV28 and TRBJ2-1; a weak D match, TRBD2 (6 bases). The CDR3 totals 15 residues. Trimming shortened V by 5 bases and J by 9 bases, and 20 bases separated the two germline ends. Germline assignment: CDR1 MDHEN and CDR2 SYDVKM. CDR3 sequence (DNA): TGTGCCAGCAGTCGCCCGGGTACTAGCTCCTTTGAGCAGTTCTTC. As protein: CASSRPGTSSFEQFF. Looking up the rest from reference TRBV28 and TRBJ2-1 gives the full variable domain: DVKVTQSSRYLVKRTGEKVFLECVQDMDHENMFWYRQDPGLGLRLIYFSYDVKMKEKGDIPEGYSVSREKKERFSLILESASTNQTSMYLCASSRPGTSSFEQFFGPGTRLTVL.

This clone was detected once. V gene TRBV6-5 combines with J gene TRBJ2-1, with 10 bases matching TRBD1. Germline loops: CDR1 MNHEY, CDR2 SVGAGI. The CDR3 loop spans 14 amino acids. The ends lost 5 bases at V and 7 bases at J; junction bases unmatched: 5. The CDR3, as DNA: TGTGCCAGCAGTGAGGGACAGGGGAAAAATGAGCAGTTCTTC. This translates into CASSEGQGKNEQFF.

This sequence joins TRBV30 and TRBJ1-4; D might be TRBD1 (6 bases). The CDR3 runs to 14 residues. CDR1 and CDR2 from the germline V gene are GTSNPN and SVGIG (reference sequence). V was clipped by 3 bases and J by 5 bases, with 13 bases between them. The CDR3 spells CAWSEGTWNEKLFF. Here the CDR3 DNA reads TGTGCCTGGAGCGAAGGGACATGGAATGAAAAACTGTTTTTT.

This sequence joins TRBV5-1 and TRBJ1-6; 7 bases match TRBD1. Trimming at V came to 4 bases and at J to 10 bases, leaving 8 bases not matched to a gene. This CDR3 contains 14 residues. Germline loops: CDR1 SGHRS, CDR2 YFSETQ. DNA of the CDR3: TGCGCCAGCAGCCCTGGGACAGCCGGCTCACCCCTCCACTTT. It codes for CASSPGTAGSPLHF.

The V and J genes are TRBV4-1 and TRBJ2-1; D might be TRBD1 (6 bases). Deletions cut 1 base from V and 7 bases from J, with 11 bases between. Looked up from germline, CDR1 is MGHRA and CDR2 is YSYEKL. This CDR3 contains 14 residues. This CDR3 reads CASSQVGQGNEQFF. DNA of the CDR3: TGCGCCAGCAGCCAAGTGGGACAAGGGAATGAGCAGTTCTTC.

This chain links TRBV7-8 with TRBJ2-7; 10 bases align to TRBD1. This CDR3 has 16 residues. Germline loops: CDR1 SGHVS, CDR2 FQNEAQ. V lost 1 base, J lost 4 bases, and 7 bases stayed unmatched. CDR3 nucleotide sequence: TGTGCCAGCAGCTTAGGGACAGGGGGTAAAGCATACGAGCAGTACTTC. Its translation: CASSLGTGGKAYEQYF.

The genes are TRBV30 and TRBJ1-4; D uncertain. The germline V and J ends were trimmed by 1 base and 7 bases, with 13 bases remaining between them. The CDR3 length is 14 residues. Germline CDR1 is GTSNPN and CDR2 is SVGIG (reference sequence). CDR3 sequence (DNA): TGTGCCTGGAGTGGCGCACCTTCGGTTGAAAAACTGTTTTTT. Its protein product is CAWSGAPSVEKLFF.

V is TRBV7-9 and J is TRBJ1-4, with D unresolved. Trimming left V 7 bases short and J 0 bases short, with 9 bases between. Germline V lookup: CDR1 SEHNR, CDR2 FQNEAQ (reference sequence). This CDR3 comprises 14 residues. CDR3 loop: CASNPVATNEKLFF. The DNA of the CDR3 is TGTGCCAGCAACCCGGTGGCAACTAATGAAAAACTGTTTTTT.

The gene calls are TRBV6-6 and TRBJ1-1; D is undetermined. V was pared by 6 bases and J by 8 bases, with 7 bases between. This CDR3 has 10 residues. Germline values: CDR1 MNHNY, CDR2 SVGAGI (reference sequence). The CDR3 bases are TGTGCCAGCAGCAGACAAGAAGCTTTCTTT. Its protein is CASSRQEAFF.

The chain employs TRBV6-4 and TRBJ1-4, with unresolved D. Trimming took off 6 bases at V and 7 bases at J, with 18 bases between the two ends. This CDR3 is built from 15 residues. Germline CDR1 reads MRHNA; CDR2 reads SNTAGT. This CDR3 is CASSPTGSTGEKLFF. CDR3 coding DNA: TGTGCCAGCAGCCCTACCGGGTCAACTGGTGAAAAACTGTTTTTT.

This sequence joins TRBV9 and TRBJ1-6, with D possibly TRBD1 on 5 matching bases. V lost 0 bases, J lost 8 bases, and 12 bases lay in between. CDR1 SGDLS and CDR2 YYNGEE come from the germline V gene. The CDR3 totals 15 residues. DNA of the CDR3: TGTGCCAGCAGCGTAGATAACACGGGGGATTCACCCCTCCACTTT. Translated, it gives CASSVDNTGDSPLHF.

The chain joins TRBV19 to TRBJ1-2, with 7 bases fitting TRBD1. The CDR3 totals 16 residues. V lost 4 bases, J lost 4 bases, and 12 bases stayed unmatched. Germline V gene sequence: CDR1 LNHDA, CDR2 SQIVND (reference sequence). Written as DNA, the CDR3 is TGTGCCAGTAGTACCGGACAGGCCCTAAAGCTCTATGGCTACACCTTC. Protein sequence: CASSTGQALKLYGYTF.

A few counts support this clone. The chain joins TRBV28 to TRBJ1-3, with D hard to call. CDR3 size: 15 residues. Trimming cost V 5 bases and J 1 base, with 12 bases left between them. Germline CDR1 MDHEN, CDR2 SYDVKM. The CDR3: CASSPLIGSGNTIYF. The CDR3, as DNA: TGTGCCAGCAGTCCTTTGATCGGTTCTGGAAACACCATATATTTT.

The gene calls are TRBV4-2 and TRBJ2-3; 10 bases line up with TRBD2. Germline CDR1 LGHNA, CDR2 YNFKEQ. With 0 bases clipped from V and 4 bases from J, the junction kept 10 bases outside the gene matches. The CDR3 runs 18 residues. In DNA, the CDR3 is TGTGCCAGCAGCCAAGATGGGGCTAGCGGGAGCTTCCCAGATACGCAGTATTTT. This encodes CASSQDGASGSFPDTQYF.

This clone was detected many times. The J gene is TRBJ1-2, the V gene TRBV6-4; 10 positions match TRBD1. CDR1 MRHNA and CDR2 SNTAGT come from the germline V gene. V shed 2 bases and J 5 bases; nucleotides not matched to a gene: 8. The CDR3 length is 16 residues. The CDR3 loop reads CASSDSSDRGLYGYTF. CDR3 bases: TGTGCCAGCAGTGACAGCTCCGACAGGGGGCTGTATGGCTACACCTTC.

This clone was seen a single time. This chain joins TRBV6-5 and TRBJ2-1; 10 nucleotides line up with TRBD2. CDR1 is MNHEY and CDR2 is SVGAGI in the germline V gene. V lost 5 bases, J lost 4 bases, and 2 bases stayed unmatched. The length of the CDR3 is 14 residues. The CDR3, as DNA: TGTGCCAGCAGTACTAGCGGGGTGTACAATGAGCAGTTCTTC. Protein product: CASSTSGVYNEQFF.

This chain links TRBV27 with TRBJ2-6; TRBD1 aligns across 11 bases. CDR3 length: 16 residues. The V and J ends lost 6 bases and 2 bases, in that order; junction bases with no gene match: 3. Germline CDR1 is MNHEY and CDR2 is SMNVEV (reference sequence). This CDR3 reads CASRGQGVTGANVLTF. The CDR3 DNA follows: TGTGCCAGCAGGGGACAGGGGGTTACTGGGGCCAACGTCCTGACTTTC.

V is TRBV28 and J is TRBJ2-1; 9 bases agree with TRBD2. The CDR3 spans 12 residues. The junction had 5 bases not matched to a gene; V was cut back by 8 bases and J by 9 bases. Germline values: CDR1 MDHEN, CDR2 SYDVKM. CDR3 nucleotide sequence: TGTGCCAGCGTTAGCGGGGGTTTTGAGCAGTTCTTC. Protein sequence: CASVSGGFEQFF.

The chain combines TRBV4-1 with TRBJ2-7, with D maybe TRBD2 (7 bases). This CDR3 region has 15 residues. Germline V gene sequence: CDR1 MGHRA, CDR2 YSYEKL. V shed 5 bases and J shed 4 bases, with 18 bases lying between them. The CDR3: CASSTSGAGVYEQYF. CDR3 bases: TGCGCCAGCAGCACCTCAGGGGCGGGAGTATACGAGCAGTACTTC.